This TCR beta chain was identified during a study of shared clonotypes between healthy human individuals. Study observations and caveats: Generation probabilities of non-shared clonotypes were lower (relative to those shared by all four donors). Represented genetic and exposure-history diversity was restricted by having few donors. Sharing across four donors was seen in 4% to 6.5% of naive CD4 clonotypes.

The naive CD8 population came from CD45RO-negative cells selected for CCR7, without terminally differentiated effector memory CD45RA+ cells. Caucasian adults residing in Nashville, Tennessee made up all the donors. This CDR3 is built from 14 residues. V was trimmed by 5 bases and J by 2 bases, leaving 13 bases between them. CDR1 and CDR2 from the germline V gene are LNHDA and SQIVND (reference sequence). With regard to this clone: What it binds is unknown.

Measured with immunoSEQ multiplex PCR; TCRdb has only the in-frame clones, and not every one. The sample contains approximately 600,000 clones, approximately 95% of which appear only once. The sequencing sample was made of naive CD8+ T cells sorted from blood. This receptor was taken from a woman aged 25 to 39 in good health. The chain links TRBV19 to TRBJ2-7, with D perhaps TRBD2 (6 bases). The CDR3 DNA reads as TGTGCCAGTAGTCCGGCCGGGGGAACCTACGAGCAGTACTTC. Protein: CASSPAGGTYEQYF.